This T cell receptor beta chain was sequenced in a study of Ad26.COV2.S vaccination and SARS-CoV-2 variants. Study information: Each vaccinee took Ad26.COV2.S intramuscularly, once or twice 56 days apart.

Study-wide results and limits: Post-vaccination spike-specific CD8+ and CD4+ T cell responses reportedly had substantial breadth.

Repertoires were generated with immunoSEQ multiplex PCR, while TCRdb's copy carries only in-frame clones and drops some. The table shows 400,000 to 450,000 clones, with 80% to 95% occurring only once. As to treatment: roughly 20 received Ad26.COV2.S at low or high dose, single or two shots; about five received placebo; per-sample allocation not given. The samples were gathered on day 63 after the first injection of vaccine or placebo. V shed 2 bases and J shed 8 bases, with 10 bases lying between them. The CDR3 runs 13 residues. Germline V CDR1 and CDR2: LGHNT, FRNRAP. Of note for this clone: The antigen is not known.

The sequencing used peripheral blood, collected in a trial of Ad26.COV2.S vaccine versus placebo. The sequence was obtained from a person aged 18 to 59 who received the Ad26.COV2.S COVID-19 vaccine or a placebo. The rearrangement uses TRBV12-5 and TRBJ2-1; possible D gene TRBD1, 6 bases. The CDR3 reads CASGLSHRDEQFF. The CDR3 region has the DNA TGTGCTAGTGGTTTGTCTCACAGGGATGAGCAGTTCTTC.